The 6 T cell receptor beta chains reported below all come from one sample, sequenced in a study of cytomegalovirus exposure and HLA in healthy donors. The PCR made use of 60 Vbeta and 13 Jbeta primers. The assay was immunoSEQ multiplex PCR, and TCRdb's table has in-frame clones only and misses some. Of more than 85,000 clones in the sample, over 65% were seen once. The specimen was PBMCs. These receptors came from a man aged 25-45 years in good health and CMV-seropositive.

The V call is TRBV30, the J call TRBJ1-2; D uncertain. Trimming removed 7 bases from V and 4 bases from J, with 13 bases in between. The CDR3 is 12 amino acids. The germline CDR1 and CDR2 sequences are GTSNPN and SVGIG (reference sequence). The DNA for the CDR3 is TGTGCCTCGGGAACGGACTTCTATGGCTACACCTTC. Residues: CASGTDFYGYTF. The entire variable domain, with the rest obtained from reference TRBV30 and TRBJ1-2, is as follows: SQTIHQWPATLVQPVGSPLSLECTVEGTSNPNLYWYRQAAGRGLQLLFYSVGIGQISSEVPQNLSASRPQDRQFILSSKKLLLSDSGFYLCASGTDFYGYTFGSGTRLTVV.

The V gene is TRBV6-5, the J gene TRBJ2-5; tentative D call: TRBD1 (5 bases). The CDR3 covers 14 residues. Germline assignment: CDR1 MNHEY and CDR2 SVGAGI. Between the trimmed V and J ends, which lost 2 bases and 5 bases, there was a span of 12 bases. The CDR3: CASSYGRGLETQYF. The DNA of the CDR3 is TGTGCCAGCAGTTACGGTAGGGGCTTGGAGACCCAGTACTTC.

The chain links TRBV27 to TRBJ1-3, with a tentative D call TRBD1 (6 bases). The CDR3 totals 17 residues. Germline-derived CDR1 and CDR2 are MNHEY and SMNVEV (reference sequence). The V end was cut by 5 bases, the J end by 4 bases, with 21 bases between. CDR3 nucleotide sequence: TGTGCCAGCAGTAACCAACCTCCACAGGGCTGGGGAAACACCATATATTTT. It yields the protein CASSNQPPQGWGNTIYF.

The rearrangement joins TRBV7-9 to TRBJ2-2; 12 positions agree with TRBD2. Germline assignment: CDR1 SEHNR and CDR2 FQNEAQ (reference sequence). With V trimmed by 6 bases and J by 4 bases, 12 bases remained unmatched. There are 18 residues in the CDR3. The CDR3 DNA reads TGTGCCAGCAGTTACGGACTAGCGGGGCCCCGGGGCACCGGGGAGCTGTTTTTT. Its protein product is CASSYGLAGPRGTGELFF.

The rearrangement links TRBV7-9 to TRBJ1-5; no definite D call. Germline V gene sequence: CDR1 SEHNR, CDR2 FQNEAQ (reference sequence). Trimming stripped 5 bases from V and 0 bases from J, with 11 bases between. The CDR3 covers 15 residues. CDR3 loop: CASSGLAGSNQPQHF. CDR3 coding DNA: TGTGCCAGCAGCGGGCTGGCGGGTAGCAATCAGCCCCAGCATTTT.

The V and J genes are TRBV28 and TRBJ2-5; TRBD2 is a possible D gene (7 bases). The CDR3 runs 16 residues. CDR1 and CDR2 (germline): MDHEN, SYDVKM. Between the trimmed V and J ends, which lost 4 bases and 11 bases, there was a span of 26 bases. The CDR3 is CASSWGLPRGGSSQYF. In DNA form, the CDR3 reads TGTGCCAGCAGTTGGGGCCTTCCTAGGGGGGGGAGTTCGCAGTACTTC. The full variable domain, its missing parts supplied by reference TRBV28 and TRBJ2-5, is DVKVTQSSRYLVKRTGEKVFLECVQDMDHENMFWYRQDPGLGLRLIYFSYDVKMKEKGDIPEGYSVSREKKERFSLILESASTNQTSMYLCASSWGLPRGGSSQYFGPGTRLLVL.